What follows are 20 T cell receptor beta chains derived from one specimen sequenced in a study of T cells in Graves' hyperthyroidism and ophthalmopathy (dated by TCRdb to between 2018 and 2021). The method behind the library was multiplex PCR. The sequencer listed for this sample is Illumina HiSeq 2000. TCR beta CDR3 regions were amplified from RNA transcripts. The first round of RT-PCR for the TCR CDR3 was performed with the HTBI primer set and the Qiagen OneStep RT-PCR kit. The public sequencing data were trimmed at Q25 with fastp and processed into clonotypes with MiXCR by TCRdb, which kept only in-frame beta chains. Each CDR3 protein gets just one entry, which takes the most common genes and DNA from the rows behind it. The sample table contains around 400,000 distinct CDR3 sequences; only one count was recorded for approximately 14% of them. The ten largest make up about 21% of the sample. The sequenced sample consisted of blood. These receptors were taken from a woman aged 60-75 years with Graves' ophthalmopathy.

This clonotype was observed a handful of times. The V gene is TRBV28, the J gene TRBJ2-1; TRBD2 matches at 14 bases. Germline V CDR1 and CDR2: MDHEN, SYDVKM. The CDR3 contains 15 residues. Trimming cost V 6 bases and J 5 bases; bases outside gene matches: 3. In DNA form, the CDR3 reads TGTGCCAGCAGGCGACTAGCGGGAGGGGACAATGAGCAGTTCTTC. Protein sequence: CASRRLAGGDNEQFF.

This clonotype was observed a few times. CDR3 sequence (DNA): TGTGCCAGTAGTTCCCGGACCACCCCGGGAGAAAAACTGTTTTTT. Its protein product is CASSSRTTPGEKLFF. The chain links TRBV19 to TRBJ1-4, with D unresolved. The CDR3 covers 15 residues. Germline V gives CDR1 LNHDA, CDR2 SQIVND (reference sequence). Between the trimmed V and J ends, which lost 5 bases and 8 bases, there was a span of 18 bases.

The chain employs TRBV20-1 and TRBJ2-7, with 7 nucleotides matching TRBD1. The germline gives CDR1 DFQATT, CDR2 SNEGSKA (reference sequence). The CDR3 extends over 13 amino acids. Trimming took 3 bases from V and 5 from J; bases not matched to a gene: 7. This CDR3 is CSASGTARNEQYF. The CDR3 bases are TGCAGTGCTAGTGGGACAGCTCGTAACGAGCAGTACTTC.

The sample holds many counts of this clonotype. This chain uses TRBV20-1 with TRBJ2-3, with D unclear. CDR1 DFQATT and CDR2 SNEGSKA come from the germline V gene (reference sequence). This CDR3 comprises 15 residues. The germline V and J ends were trimmed by 6 bases and 0 bases, with 16 bases remaining between them. CDR3 residues: CSANNLAASTDTQYF. The CDR3 DNA is TGCAGTGCGAACAATCTGGCGGCTAGCACAGATACGCAGTATTTT.

J is TRBJ2-1 and V is TRBV2; TRBD2 matches at 8 bases. The germline V gene has CDR1 SNHLY and CDR2 FYNNEI. The junction had 6 bases not matched to a gene; V was cut back by 9 bases and J by 5 bases. The CDR3 has 13 amino acids. CDR3 sequence reads: CASSGTRDNEQFF. DNA of the CDR3: TGTGCCAGTTCCGGGACTAGAGACAATGAGCAGTTCTTC. Using reference TRBV2 and TRBJ2-1 for the parts outside the CDR3, the full variable domain is EPEVTQTPSHQVTQMGQEVILRCVPISNHLYFYWYRQILGQKVEFLVSFYNNEISEKSEIFDDQFSVERPDGSNFTLKIRSTKLEDSAMYFCASSGTRDNEQFFGPGTRLTVL.

This clonotype was counted many times. The J gene is TRBJ2-2, the V gene TRBV27; D may correspond to TRBD1 or TRBD2 (5 bases each). Germline values: CDR1 MNHEY, CDR2 SMNVEV (reference sequence). Deletions cut 6 bases from V and 6 bases from J, with 17 bases between. The CDR3 spans 15 residues. The CDR3 DNA sequence: TGTGCCAGCAGCCACATCGGGGCGTCGGCCGGGGAGCTGTTTTTT. This translates into CASSHIGASAGELFF.

Ten or more counts support this clonotype. The V gene is TRBV30, the J gene TRBJ2-7, with D perhaps matching TRBD2 (6 bases). The CDR3 has 15 amino acids. The V end was cut by 3 bases, the J end by 6 bases, with 21 bases between. Germline V gene lookup returns CDR1 GTSNPN and CDR2 SVGIG (reference sequence). Here the CDR3 DNA reads TGTGCCTGGAGAGGAACGTCCGGGCCCGGGGGCGAGCAGTACTTC. It is translated as CAWRGTSGPGGEQYF.

The table lists this clonotype with many counts. The V and J genes are TRBV3-1 and TRBJ1-4; D uncertain. CDR3 length: 14 amino acids. The germline V gene has CDR1 LGHDT and CDR2 YNNKEL (reference sequence). The ends were cut back, 0 bases at V and 3 bases at J, with 5 bases in the middle. CDR3 in DNA: TGTGCCAGCAGCCAAGATTGGGCTAATGAAAAACTGTTTTTT. Residues: CASSQDWANEKLFF.

The chain links TRBV9 to TRBJ2-1; the D call may be TRBD1 or TRBD2 (5 bases each). The CDR3 has 15 amino acids. Germline V gives CDR1 SGDLS, CDR2 YYNGEE. Trimming stripped 0 bases from V and 3 bases from J, with 10 bases between. CDR3 in DNA: TGTGCCAGCAGCGTAGCAGAGGGGCTCTACAATGAGCAGTTCTTC. Its translation is CASSVAEGLYNEQFF.

This clonotype was observed a handful of times. The V and J genes are TRBV6-1 and TRBJ1-1; D gene uncertain. The germline V gene encodes CDR1 MNHNS and CDR2 SASEGT. The CDR3 length is 15 residues. Trimming took 6 bases from V and 1 from J, leaving 15 bases between them. CDR3 bases: TGTGCCAGCAGGGTTAGGAGGGATCGGAACACTGAAGCTTTCTTT. Translating gives CASRVRRDRNTEAFF.

This clonotype was detected a few times. The gene calls are TRBV10-3 and TRBJ1-6; 9 bases align to TRBD1. The germline CDR1 and CDR2 sequences are ENHRY and SYGVKD. This CDR3 comprises 13 residues. The J segment lost 14 bases and the V segment lost 6 bases, leaving 8 bases of the junction unmatched. This CDR3 reads CAIRGQGEESLHF. In nucleotides, the CDR3 is TGTGCCATCAGGGGACAGGGAGAGGAGTCCCTCCACTTT.

This clonotype has at least ten counts. The chain couples TRBV6-1 to TRBJ2-7; a possible D gene is TRBD2 (6 bases). The CDR3 has 13 amino acids. The V end lost 7 bases, the J end lost 2 bases, and 12 bases lay between the germline ends. CDR1 MNHNS and CDR2 SASEGT come from the germline V gene. This CDR3 reads CASKEGPTYEQYF. The CDR3 DNA reads TGTGCCAGCAAGGAGGGGCCGACCTACGAGCAGTACTTC.

This clonotype was observed many times. The V and J genes are TRBV11-2 and TRBJ1-6, with 11 positions matching TRBD1. V dropped 5 bases and J dropped 7; count of bases not matched to a gene: 4. Germline CDR1 and CDR2: SGHAT and FQNNGV. The CDR3 is 15 residues long. The CDR3 loop is CASSADRGQNSPLHF. CDR3 in DNA: TGTGCCAGCAGCGCGGACAGGGGGCAAAATTCACCCCTCCACTTT.

This clonotype was recorded a few times. V usage is TRBV20-1 and J usage is TRBJ2-1; either TRBD1 or TRBD2 may fit D (6 bases each). CDR3 length: 15 amino acids. The germline gives CDR1 DFQATT, CDR2 SNEGSKA (reference sequence). V lost 0 bases and J 6 bases, leaving 15 bases between the germline ends. DNA of the CDR3: TGCAGTGCTAGAGAACCCTTCGGGGGCCGCAATGAGCAGTTCTTC. Protein: CSAREPFGGRNEQFF.

This clonotype was counted at least ten times. The gene calls are TRBV12-3 or TRBV12-4 and TRBJ1-1, with D possibly matching TRBD1 (5 bases). CDR3 size: 14 residues. Trimming shortened V by 3 bases and J by 2 bases, and 10 bases separated the two germline ends. DNA of the CDR3: TGTGCCAGCAGTTTTTCGGACACCAACACTGAAGCTTTCTTT. It codes for CASSFSDTNTEAFF.

This clonotype was found many times. This chain connects TRBV7-9 to TRBJ2-3; unclear D gene. The CDR3 contains 12 residues. Germline assignment: CDR1 SEHNR and CDR2 FQNEAQ (reference sequence). Trimming shortened V by 2 bases and J by 5 bases, and 5 bases separated the two germline ends. In DNA form, the CDR3 reads TGTGCCAGCAGCTTATCTGGAGATACGCAGTATTTT. It is translated as CASSLSGDTQYF.

This clonotype has a count of ten or more. This sequence joins TRBV20-1 and TRBJ2-7; the match to TRBD2 covers 14 bases. The length of the CDR3 is 16 residues. CDR1 is DFQATT and CDR2 is SNEGSKA in the germline V gene (reference sequence). J was trimmed by 0 bases and V by 2 bases; bases with no gene match: 3. CDR3 in amino acids: CSARPGTSGSSYEQYF. The CDR3 DNA reads as TGCAGTGCTAGACCCGGGACTAGCGGGAGCTCCTACGAGCAGTACTTC.

The V gene is TRBV19, the J gene TRBJ2-5; a possible D gene is TRBD1 (5 bases). V was trimmed by 4 bases and J by 2 bases, leaving 14 bases between them. The CDR3 loop spans 15 amino acids. CDR1 is LNHDA, CDR2 SQIVND, per germline (reference sequence). This CDR3 is CASSTRGVPQETQYF. CDR3 sequence (DNA): TGTGCCAGTAGTACTAGGGGTGTACCACAAGAGACCCAGTACTTC.

This clonotype turned up a few times. This chain uses TRBV30 with TRBJ2-3; a possible D gene is TRBD2 (6 bases). The CDR3 covers 13 residues. Germline loops: CDR1 GTSNPN, CDR2 SVGIG (reference sequence). The V end lost 1 base, the J end lost 3 bases, and 8 bases lay between the germline ends. CDR3 DNA sequence: TGTGCCTGGAGTGAAGGGAGGACAGATACGCAGTATTTT. Its translation is CAWSEGRTDTQYF. The complete variable domain, with remaining parts taken from reference TRBV30 and TRBJ2-3, reads SQTIHQWPATLVQPVGSPLSLECTVEGTSNPNLYWYRQAAGRGLQLLFYSVGIGQISSEVPQNLSASRPQDRQFILSSKKLLLSDSGFYLCAWSEGRTDTQYFGPGTRLTVL.

Ten or more counts support this clonotype. The CDR3 DNA follows: TGTGCCAGCAGCGTATTGCTACGCGAGCAGTACTTC. Amino acid sequence: CASSVLLREQYF. The J gene is TRBJ2-7, the V gene TRBV28; D unresolved. V lost 6 bases and J lost 6, with 12 bases in between. The CDR3 sequence is 12 residues long. Germline CDR1 and CDR2: MDHEN and SYDVKM.